Included here is one T cell receptor (beta chain) sequence, with context. Original handling: Cell counts per sample came from amplifying reference gene primers. Sequenced by immunoSEQ multiplex PCR; TCRdb stores in-frame clones only, minus some. The V and J calls and clone size are taken from that table; D and trimming were inferred from the DNA. The table shows around 30,000 clones, with roughly 80% occurring only once. The sample is drawn from a study of blood T cell repertoires in COVID-19. On the study more broadly: The samples span acute and convalescent COVID-19 from the United States, Italy and Spain. Nucleic acid was either cDNA or gDNA, and it came from T cells, B-cell-depleted T cells, or PBMCs.

This CDR3 has 15 residues. V lost 8 bases to trimming and J lost 4 bases; unmatched junction nucleotides: 7. Germline V gene sequence: CDR1 KGHDR, CDR2 SFDVKD. Specimen: peripheral blood. The chain joins TRBV24-1 to TRBJ2-2, with TRBD1 matching 9 bases. The source of this sequence is a woman between 70 and 85 years old with acute or convalescent COVID-19. The CDR3: CATTSSTGGTGELFF. DNA for the CDR3: TGTGCCACCACTTCTTCGACAGGGGGCACCGGGGAGCTGTTTTTT.